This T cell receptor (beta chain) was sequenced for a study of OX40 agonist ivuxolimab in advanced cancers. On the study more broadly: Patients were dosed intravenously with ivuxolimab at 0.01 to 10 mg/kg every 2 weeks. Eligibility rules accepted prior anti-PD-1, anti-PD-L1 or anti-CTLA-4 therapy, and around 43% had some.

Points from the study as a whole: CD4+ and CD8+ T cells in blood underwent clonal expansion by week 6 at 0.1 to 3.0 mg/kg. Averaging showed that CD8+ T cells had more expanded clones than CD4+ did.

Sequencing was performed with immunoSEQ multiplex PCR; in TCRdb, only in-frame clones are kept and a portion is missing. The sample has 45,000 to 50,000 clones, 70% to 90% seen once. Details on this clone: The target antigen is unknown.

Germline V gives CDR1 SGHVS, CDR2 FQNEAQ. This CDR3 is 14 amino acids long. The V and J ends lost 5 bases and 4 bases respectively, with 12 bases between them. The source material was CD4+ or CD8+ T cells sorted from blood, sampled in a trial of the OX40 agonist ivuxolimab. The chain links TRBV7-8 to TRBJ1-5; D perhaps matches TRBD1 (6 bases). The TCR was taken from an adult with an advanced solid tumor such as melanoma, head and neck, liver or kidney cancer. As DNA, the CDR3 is TGTGCCAGCAGCCCTAGGGGGTCTAATCAGCCCCAGCATTTT. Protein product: CASSPRGSNQPQHF. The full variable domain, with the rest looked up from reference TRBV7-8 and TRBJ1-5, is GAGVSQSPRYKVAKRGQDVALRCDPISGHVSLFWYQQALGQGPEFLTYFQNEAQLDKSGLPSDRFFAERPEGSVSTLKIQRTQQEDSAVYLCASSPRGSNQPQHFGDGTRLSIL.